What follows are 17 T cell receptor beta chains derived from one specimen sequenced in a study of T cells after yellow fever vaccination. TCRdb re-derived calls from the 5' RACE reads in MiXCR, one entry per CDR3 protein. The top ten clones hold over 15% of a sample with 300,000 or so distinct CDR3 sequences, roughly 7% of them seen once. The starting material was PBMCs, obtained roughly 47 days after the first yellow fever vaccination. These receptors were taken from a man aged 18 to 35 who received the YFV17D yellow fever vaccine.

The chain employs TRBV12-3 or TRBV12-4 and TRBJ1-1, with D unclear. This CDR3 has 14 amino acids. Trimming left V 2 bases short and J 9 bases short, with 16 bases between. CDR3 coding DNA: TGTGCCAGCAGTTTACTCAGTCGTACAGACAAAGCTTTCTTT. This codes for CASSLLSRTDKAFF.

This chain joins TRBV29-1 and TRBJ1-1; D is undetermined. From germline, CDR1 is SQVTM and CDR2 ANQGSEA. The ends were cut back, 6 bases at V and 4 bases at J, with 9 bases in the middle. This CDR3 is built from 11 residues. The CDR3 region has the DNA TGCAGCGTGAGGGTTATCACTGAAGCTTTCTTT. Amino acids: CSVRVITEAFF.

This clonotype was detected many times. J is TRBJ2-7 and V is TRBV10-3; D remains unclear. From germline, CDR1 is ENHRY and CDR2 SYGVKD. The V gene lost 2 bases and the J gene lost 3 bases, with 8 bases spanning the gap. The CDR3 runs to 13 residues. The DNA for the CDR3 is TGTGCCATCAGTGAGGGTTACAACTACGAGCAGTACGTC. Its protein is CAISEGYNYEQYV.

This clonotype was recorded many times. The chain recombines TRBV6-2 or TRBV6-3 with TRBJ2-4; the D call may be TRBD1 or TRBD2 (5 bases each). Trimming cost V 7 bases and J 1 base, with 20 bases left between them. The CDR3 length is 17 residues. CDR1 and CDR2 from the germline V gene are MNHEY and SVGEGT. This CDR3 reads CASKSPGRRGAKNIQYF. The DNA of the CDR3 is TGTGCCAGCAAATCACCGGGACGCAGAGGGGCCAAAAACATTCAGTACTTC.

This clonotype was detected only a few times. DNA for the CDR3: TGTGCCAGCAGTTCGGCTGGGATGGGAGGGGCCAACGTCCTGACTTTC. Amino acids: CASSSAGMGGANVLTF. The chain has TRBV25-1 and TRBJ2-6; D unresolved. The CDR3 is 16 amino acids. Trimming stripped 5 bases from V and 4 bases from J, with 15 bases between. Germline V gene lookup returns CDR1 MGHDK and CDR2 SYGVNS.

This clonotype was seen repeatedly, ten times or more. V usage is TRBV5-1 and J usage is TRBJ1-6, with 7 bases fitting TRBD1. The CDR3 runs to 17 residues. CDR1 and CDR2 (germline): SGHRS, YFSETQ. Trimming at V came to 2 bases and at J to 7 bases, leaving 12 bases not matched to a gene. The CDR3 reads CASSFSPQGEVNSPLHF. The CDR3 nucleotides read TGCGCCAGCAGCTTCAGCCCTCAGGGGGAAGTGAATTCACCCCTCCACTTT.

The sample holds a few counts of this clonotype. CDR3 protein: CASSMTGGFNEAFF. Here the CDR3 DNA reads TGTGCCAGTAGTATGACAGGAGGGTTTAATGAAGCTTTCTTT. This chain links TRBV19 with TRBJ1-1, with D possibly TRBD1 on 6 matching bases. In germline, CDR1 is LNHDA, CDR2 SQIVND (reference sequence). V shed 3 bases and J shed 7 bases, with 15 bases lying between them. The CDR3 consists of 14 residues. Together with reference TRBV19 and TRBJ1-1, the CDR3 gives the full variable domain: DGGITQSPKYLFRKEGQNVTLSCEQNLNHDAMYWYRQDPGQGLRLIYYSQIVNDFQKGDIAEGYSVSREKKESFPLTVTSAQKNPTAFYLCASSMTGGFNEAFFGQGTRLTVV.

This clonotype was seen a handful of times. This sequence joins TRBV24-1 and TRBJ2-3, with TRBD2 matching over 10 bases. Trimming at V came to 3 bases and at J to 4 bases, leaving 3 bases not matched to a gene. CDR1 is KGHDR and CDR2 is SFDVKD in the germline V gene. This CDR3 has 15 residues. DNA for the CDR3: TGTGCCACCAGTGATCCCAGCGGGGGGGCAGATACGCAGTATTTT. It is translated as CATSDPSGGADTQYF.

This clonotype was picked up a small number of times. The J gene is TRBJ2-5, the V gene TRBV20-1, with D possibly being TRBD2 (5 bases). The V end was cut by 8 bases, the J end by 1 base, with 17 bases between. Germline CDR1 and CDR2: DFQATT and SNEGSKA (reference sequence). The CDR3 length is 14 residues. CDR3 sequence: CSSPGVRGQETQYF. The CDR3 DNA sequence: TGCAGTTCGCCCGGGGTCCGGGGCCAAGAGACCCAGTACTTC.

The sample holds many counts of this clonotype. The chain combines TRBV7-8 with TRBJ2-7; D is unresolved. The length of the CDR3 is 13 residues. V gave up 1 base and J gave up 6 bases, with 10 bases separating them. Germline V lookup: CDR1 SGHVS, CDR2 FQNEAQ. The CDR3 DNA reads TGTGCCAGCAGCTTAGAGTCCCCCGCCGAGCAGTACTTC. Translation gives CASSLESPAEQYF. The full variable domain, its missing parts supplied by reference TRBV7-8 and TRBJ2-7, is GAGVSQSPRYKVAKRGQDVALRCDPISGHVSLFWYQQALGQGPEFLTYFQNEAQLDKSGLPSDRFFAERPEGSVSTLKIQRTQQEDSAVYLCASSLESPAEQYFGPGTRLTVT.

This chain connects TRBV11-2 to TRBJ2-5; D is uncertain. V was pared by 0 bases and J by 5 bases, with 10 bases between. The CDR3 is made up of 14 amino acids. Germline CDR1 reads SGHAT; CDR2 reads FQNNGV. In DNA, the CDR3 is TGTGCCAGCAGCTTAGATTCGTGGTCGGAGACCCAGTACTTC. Translation: CASSLDSWSETQYF.

This clonotype was seen a few times. This chain links TRBV6-1 with TRBJ2-7; D might be TRBD1 (6 bases). Germline V gene data show CDR1 as MNHNS and CDR2 as SASEGT. The CDR3 loop spans 16 amino acids. With 2 bases removed from V and 0 bases from J, the gap between germline ends came to 14 bases. CDR3 sequence (DNA): TGTGCCAGCAGTGAATCAGGGGTCTTAGCCTCCTACGAGCAGTACTTC. This encodes CASSESGVLASYEQYF.

This clonotype was detected a few times. The V call is TRBV5-1, the J call TRBJ2-5; no clear D gene. CDR3 length equals 14 residues. V lost 1 base and J lost 5, with 12 bases in between. The V gene's germline CDR1 is SGHRS and CDR2 YFSETQ. The CDR3 DNA follows: TGCGCCAGCAGCTTGTACTCAGATAGTGAGACCCAGTACTTC. Translation: CASSLYSDSETQYF.

The rearrangement uses TRBV27 and TRBJ2-1; D might be TRBD1 (6 bases). The V gene lost 0 bases and the J gene lost 5 bases, with 8 bases spanning the gap. CDR3 length: 14 residues. CDR1 is MNHEY and CDR2 is SMNVEV in the germline V gene (reference sequence). CDR3 coding DNA: TGTGCCAGCAGTTTATCGAGGACAGACAATGAGCAGTTCTTC. It yields the protein CASSLSRTDNEQFF.

This clonotype was seen many times. V usage is TRBV7-3 and J usage is TRBJ2-1, with TRBD1 identical over 7 bases. V lost 6 bases to trimming and J lost 1 base; unmatched junction nucleotides: 9. The length of the CDR3 is 16 residues. The germline V gene encodes CDR1 SGHTA and CDR2 FQGTGA. CDR3 region: CASRLSTGQSYNEQFF. The CDR3 nucleotides are TGTGCCAGCAGGCTTAGCACGGGACAGTCCTACAATGAGCAGTTCTTC.

The genes are TRBV11-1 and TRBJ2-1, with TRBD2 matching 9 bases. The CDR3 contains 18 residues. The V and J ends lost 5 bases and 0 bases, in that order; junction bases with no gene match: 11. CDR1 and CDR2 (germline): SGHAT, FQDESV (reference sequence). The CDR3 region is CASSPGRSGGFSYNEQFF. CDR3 coding DNA: TGTGCCAGCAGCCCGGGACGTAGCGGGGGTTTCTCCTACAATGAGCAGTTCTTC.

This clonotype showed up many times. The CDR3 coding sequence is TGCAGTGCTAGAAGACAAGAGACCCAGTACTTC. The encoded protein is CSARRQETQYF. The J gene is TRBJ2-5, the V gene TRBV20-1, with D unresolved. The CDR3 is 11 residues long. Germline CDR1 reads DFQATT; CDR2 reads SNEGSKA (reference sequence). V was pared by 2 bases and J by 2 bases, with 3 bases between.